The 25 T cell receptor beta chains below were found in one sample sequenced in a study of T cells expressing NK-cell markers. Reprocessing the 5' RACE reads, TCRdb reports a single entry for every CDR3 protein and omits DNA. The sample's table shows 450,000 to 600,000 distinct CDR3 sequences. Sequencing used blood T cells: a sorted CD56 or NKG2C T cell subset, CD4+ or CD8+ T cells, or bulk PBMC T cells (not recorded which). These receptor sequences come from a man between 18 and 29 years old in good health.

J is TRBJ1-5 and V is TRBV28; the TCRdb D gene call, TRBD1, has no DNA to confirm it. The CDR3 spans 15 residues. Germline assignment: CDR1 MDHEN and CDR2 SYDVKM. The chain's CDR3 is CASSLRGPANQPQHF.

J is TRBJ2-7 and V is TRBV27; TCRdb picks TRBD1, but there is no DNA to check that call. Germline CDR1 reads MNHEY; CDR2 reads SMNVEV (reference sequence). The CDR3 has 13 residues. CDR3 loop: CASSFRREYEQYF.

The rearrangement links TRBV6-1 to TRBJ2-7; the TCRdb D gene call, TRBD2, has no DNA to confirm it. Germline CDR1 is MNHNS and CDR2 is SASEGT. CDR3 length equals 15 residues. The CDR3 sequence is CASSSQKGLSYEQYF.

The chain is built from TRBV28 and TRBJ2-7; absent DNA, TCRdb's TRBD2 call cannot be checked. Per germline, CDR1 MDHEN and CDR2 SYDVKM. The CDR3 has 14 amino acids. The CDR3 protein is CASSKLDLTYEQYF.

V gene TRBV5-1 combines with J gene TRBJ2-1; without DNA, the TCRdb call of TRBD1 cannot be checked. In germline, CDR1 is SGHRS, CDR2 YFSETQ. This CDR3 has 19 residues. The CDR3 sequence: CASSFTPPIEGKGQNEQFF.

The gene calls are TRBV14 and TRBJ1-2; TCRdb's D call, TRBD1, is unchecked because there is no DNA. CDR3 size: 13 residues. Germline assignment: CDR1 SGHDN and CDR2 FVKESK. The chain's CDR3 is CASSQDWTDGYTF.

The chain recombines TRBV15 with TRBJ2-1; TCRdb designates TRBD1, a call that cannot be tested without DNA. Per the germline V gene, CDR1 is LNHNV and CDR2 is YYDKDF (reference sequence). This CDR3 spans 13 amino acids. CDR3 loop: CAIGQVTYNEQFF.

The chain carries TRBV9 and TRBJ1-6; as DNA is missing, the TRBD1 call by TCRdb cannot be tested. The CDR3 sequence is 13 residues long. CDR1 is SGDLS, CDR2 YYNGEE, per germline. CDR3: CASSGGDNSPLHF.

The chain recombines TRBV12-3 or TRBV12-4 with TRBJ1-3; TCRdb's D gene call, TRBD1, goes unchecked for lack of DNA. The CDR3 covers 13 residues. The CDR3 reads CASSGTGGNTIYF.

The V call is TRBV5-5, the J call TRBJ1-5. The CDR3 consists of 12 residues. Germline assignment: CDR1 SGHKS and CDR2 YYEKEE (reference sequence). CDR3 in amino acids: CASSFYDQPQHF.

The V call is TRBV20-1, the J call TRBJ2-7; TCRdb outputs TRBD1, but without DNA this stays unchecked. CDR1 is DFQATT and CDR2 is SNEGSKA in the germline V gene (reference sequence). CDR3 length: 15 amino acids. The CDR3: CSTQRLSGTSYEQYF.

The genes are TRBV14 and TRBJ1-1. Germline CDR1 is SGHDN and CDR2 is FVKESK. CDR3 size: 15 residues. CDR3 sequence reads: CASSQVLGLNTEAFF.

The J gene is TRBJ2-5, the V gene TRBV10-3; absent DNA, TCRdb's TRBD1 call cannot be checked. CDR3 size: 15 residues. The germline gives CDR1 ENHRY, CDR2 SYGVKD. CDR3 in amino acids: CAAGTGGLEQETQYF.

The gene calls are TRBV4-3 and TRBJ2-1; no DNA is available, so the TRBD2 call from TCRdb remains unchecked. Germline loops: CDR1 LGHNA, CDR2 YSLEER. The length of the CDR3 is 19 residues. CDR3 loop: CASSQGSSSGRASRIEQFF.

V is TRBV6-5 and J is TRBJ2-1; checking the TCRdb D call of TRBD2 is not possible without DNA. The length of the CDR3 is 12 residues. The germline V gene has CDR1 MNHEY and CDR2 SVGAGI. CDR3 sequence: CAAAAGVNEQFF.

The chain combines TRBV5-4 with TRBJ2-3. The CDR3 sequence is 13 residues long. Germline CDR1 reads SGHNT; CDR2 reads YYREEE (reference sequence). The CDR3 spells CASSFQETDTQYF.

This CDR3 is CASSSLQGVIEQFF. V gene TRBV6-5 combines with J gene TRBJ2-1; TCRdb's D call of TRBD1 is untestable without DNA. The V gene's germline CDR1 is MNHEY and CDR2 SVGAGI. The CDR3 consists of 14 residues.

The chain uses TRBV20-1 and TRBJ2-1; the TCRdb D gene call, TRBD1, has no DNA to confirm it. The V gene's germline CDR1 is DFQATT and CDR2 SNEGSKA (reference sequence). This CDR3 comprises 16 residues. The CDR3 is CSARLGGGKTSSEQFF.

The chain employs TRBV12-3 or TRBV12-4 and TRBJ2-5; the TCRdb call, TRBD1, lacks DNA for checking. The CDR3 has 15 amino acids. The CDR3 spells CASSPRDILQETQYF.

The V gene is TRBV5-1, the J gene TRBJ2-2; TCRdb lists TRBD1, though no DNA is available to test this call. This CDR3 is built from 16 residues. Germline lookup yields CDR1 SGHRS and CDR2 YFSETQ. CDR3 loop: CASSLTGLRNTGELFF.

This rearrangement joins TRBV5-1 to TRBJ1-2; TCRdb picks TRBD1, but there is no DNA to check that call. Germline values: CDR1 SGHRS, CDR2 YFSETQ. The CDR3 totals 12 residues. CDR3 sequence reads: CASIDSLYGYTF.

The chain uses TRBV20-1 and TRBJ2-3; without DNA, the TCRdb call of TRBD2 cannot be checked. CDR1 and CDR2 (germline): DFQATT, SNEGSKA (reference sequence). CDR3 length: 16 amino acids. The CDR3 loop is CSASRDLREATDTQYF.

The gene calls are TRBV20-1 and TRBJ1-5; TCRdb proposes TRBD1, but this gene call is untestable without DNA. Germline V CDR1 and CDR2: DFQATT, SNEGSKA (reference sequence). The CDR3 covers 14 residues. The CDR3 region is CSARDPRGEQPQHF.

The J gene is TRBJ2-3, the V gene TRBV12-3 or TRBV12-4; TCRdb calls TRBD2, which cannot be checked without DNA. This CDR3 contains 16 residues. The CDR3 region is CASSDTGLQSTDTQYF.

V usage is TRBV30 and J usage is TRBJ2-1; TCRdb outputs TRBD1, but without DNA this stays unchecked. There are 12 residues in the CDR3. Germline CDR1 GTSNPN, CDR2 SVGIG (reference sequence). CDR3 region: CAWSVLGGEQFF.